This is a list of T cell receptor beta chains from one sample in a study of blood T cell repertoires in COVID-19. The assay was immunoSEQ multiplex PCR, and TCRdb's table has in-frame clones only and misses some. The sample lists roughly 150,000 clones; around 89% were seen once. Sequenced sample: peripheral blood. The source is a woman aged 60-70 years with active COVID-19. The CDR3 runs from the conserved cysteine through the conserved F or W. Fields, in order: clone size, J gene, V gene, D gene, CDR3 protein, CDR3 DNA. A D gene is named only where the DNA matches it firmly. Rows may omit the clone size; those that give it use once, few, many or a size class.

>-|TRBJ1-5|TRBV27|TRBD1
CASRTGGENQPQHF
TGTGCCAGCAGGACAGGGGGCGAGAATCAGCCCCAGCATTTT
>-|TRBJ2-3|TRBV2|-
CASSEVTGLGTQYF
TGTGCCAGCAGTGAAGTGACCGGACTGGGGACGCAGTATTTT
>-|TRBJ2-2|TRBV13|TRBD2
CASSLRTSFTGELFF
TGTGCCAGCAGCTTACGGACTAGCTTCACCGGGGAGCTGTTTTTT
>-|TRBJ2-1|TRBV7-3|TRBD2
CASSSSGGLAGGAEQFF
TGTGCCAGCAGCTCCTCAGGTGGGCTAGCGGGAGGAGCAGAGCAGTTCTTC
>-|TRBJ2-1|TRBV28|-
CASRRGGSYNEQFF
TGTGCCAGCCGTAGGGGGGGCTCCTACAATGAGCAGTTCTTC
>-|TRBJ2-1|TRBV3-1/TRBV3-2|-
CASSQGLAPYNEQFF
TGTGCCAGCAGCCAAGGGCTAGCCCCCTACAATGAGCAGTTCTTC
>-|TRBJ2-5|TRBV3-1/TRBV3-2|TRBD1
CASSQGLRDREGETQYF
TGTGCCAGCAGCCAAGGCCTCCGGGACAGGGAGGGCGAGACCCAGTACTTC
>-|TRBJ2-1|TRBV11-3|-
CASSPPGVGYEQFF
TGTGCCAGCAGCCCCCCCGGAGTAGGCTATGAGCAGTTCTTC
>-|TRBJ1-2|TRBV3-1/TRBV3-2|TRBD1
CASSQEIRQGAFWGYTF
TGTGCCAGCAGCCAAGAAATTCGACAGGGGGCTTTCTGGGGCTACACCTTC
>-|TRBJ2-1|TRBV4-2|TRBD2
CASSQVSRAGGADEQFF
TGTGCCAGCAGCCAAGTCAGTAGGGCGGGAGGTGCGGATGAGCAGTTCTTC
>-|TRBJ2-7|TRBV19|-
CASRLGGSYEQYF
TGTGCCAGTAGGCTTGGAGGTTCATACGAGCAGTACTTC
>-|TRBJ1-5|TRBV10-3|-
CAISERPQEPQHF
TGTGCCATCAGTGAGAGGCCGCAGGAGCCCCAGCATTTT
>-|TRBJ2-5|TRBV30|-
CAWSVNMGSQETQYF
TGTGCCTGGAGTGTAAACATGGGCAGCCAAGAGACCCAGTACTTC
>-|TRBJ2-6|TRBV2|TRBD1
CASADRGGANVLTF
TGTGCCAGCGCTGACAGGGGAGGGGCCAACGTCCTGACTTTC
>-|TRBJ1-2|TRBV7-8|TRBD1
CASSTDRGHHYGYTF
TGTGCCAGCAGCACCGACAGGGGTCACCACTATGGCTACACCTTC
>-|TRBJ2-7|TRBV5-4|TRBD1
CASSLEVFGDRGIYEQYF
TGTGCCAGCAGCTTGGAAGTTTTCGGGGACAGGGGAATATACGAGCAGTACTTC
>once|TRBJ2-5|TRBV7-8|TRBD1
CASSATGERETQYF
TGTGCCAGCAGCGCGACAGGGGAGCGGGAGACCCAGTACTTC
>-|TRBJ2-3|TRBV5-4|TRBD1
CASSLQGGTTDTQYF
TGTGCCAGCAGCTTGCAAGGGGGCACCACAGATACGCAGTATTTT
>-|TRBJ2-2|TRBV14|-
CASSQLVLRELFF
TGTGCCAGCAGCCAACTAGTACTCAGGGAGCTGTTTTTT
>-|TRBJ2-5|TRBV27|TRBD1
CASSLSGGETQYF
TGTGCCAGCAGTTTATCAGGGGGCGAGACCCAGTACTTC
>-|TRBJ2-2|TRBV19|-
CASSIMSGTGELFF
TGTGCCAGTAGTATTATGTCGGGAACCGGGGAGCTGTTTTTT
>-|TRBJ2-1|TRBV5-6|TRBD1
CASSFLGTGLSNEQFF
TGTGCCAGCAGCTTTCTTGGGACAGGGCTTAGCAATGAGCAGTTCTTC
>-|TRBJ2-1|TRBV6-4|-
CASSDSWGVWFF
TGTGCCAGCAGTGACAGTTGGGGGGTGTGGTTCTTC
>-|TRBJ2-5|TRBV9|TRBD2
CASSFRTRKETQYF
TGTGCCAGCAGCTTCCGGACTAGGAAAGAGACCCAGTACTTC
>-|TRBJ2-1|TRBV6-6|-
CASSSSGHEQFF
TGTGCCAGCAGCTCAAGCGGGCATGAGCAGTTCTTC
>-|TRBJ2-1|TRBV14|TRBD2
CASSPSILAGVGNEQFF
TGTGCCAGCAGCCCCTCCATACTAGCGGGAGTGGGCAATGAGCAGTTCTTC
>-|TRBJ2-7|TRBV11-2|-
CASSQGEVPLYEQYF
TGTGCCAGCAGCCAGGGGGAGGTACCTCTCTACGAGCAGTACTTC
>-|TRBJ2-7|TRBV6-2/TRBV6-3|TRBD2
CASSLLAGEVYEQYF
TGTGCCAGCAGCTTACTAGCGGGAGAAGTTTACGAGCAGTACTTC
>-|TRBJ2-7|TRBV24-1|TRBD2
CATSDGTSGSYNEQYF
TGTGCCACCAGTGATGGAACTAGCGGGAGTTATAACGAGCAGTACTTC
>-|TRBJ2-1|TRBV28|-
CASSLPQMDEQFF
TGTGCCAGCAGTTTGCCCCAGATGGATGAGCAGTTCTTC
>-|TRBJ2-2|TRBV6-5|-
CASRRGREELFF
TGTGCCAGCAGGCGGGGCAGGGAGGAGCTGTTTTTT
>-|TRBJ2-1|TRBV29-1|-
CSVEDLFYNEQFF
TGCAGCGTTGAAGATCTTTTCTACAATGAGCAGTTCTTC
>-|TRBJ2-2|TRBV14|TRBD1
CASSFLGAGTGNTGELFF
TGTGCCAGCAGCTTTCTCGGGGCCGGGACAGGGAACACCGGGGAGCTGTTTTTT
>-|TRBJ1-4|TRBV7-9|-
CASSLWGRDIEKLFF
TGTGCCAGCAGCTTATGGGGGCGCGATATTGAAAAACTGTTTTTT
>-|TRBJ2-2|TRBV19|-
CASSMKTSAGELFF
TGTGCCAGTAGTATGAAGACCAGCGCCGGGGAGCTGTTTTTT
>-|TRBJ2-7|TRBV27|-
CATGRDSYEQYF
TGTGCCACAGGACGGGACTCCTACGAGCAGTACTTC
>-|TRBJ1-2|TRBV9|-
CASSSTRDRGYTF
TGTGCCAGCAGCTCCACCAGGGATCGGGGCTACACCTTC
>-|TRBJ2-3|TRBV3-1/TRBV3-2|TRBD2
CASSRSSGPTDTQYF
TGTGCCAGCAGCCGGTCTAGCGGACCCACAGATACGCAGTATTTT
>-|TRBJ2-1|TRBV29-1|TRBD1
CSVSRTGDSVQFF
TGCAGCGTGTCCAGGACAGGGGATTCTGTCCAGTTCTTC
>-|TRBJ2-1|TRBV11-2|-
CASSLADPSGEQFF
TGTGCCAGCAGCTTAGCCGACCCCTCGGGGGAGCAGTTCTTC
>-|TRBJ1-3|TRBV5-4|TRBD1
CASSPETGYGNTIYF
TGTGCCAGCAGCCCCGAGACAGGGTACGGAAACACCATATATTTT
>-|TRBJ1-3|TRBV5-5|TRBD1
CASSPDRVSGNTIYF
TGTGCCAGCAGCCCGGACAGGGTCTCTGGAAACACCATATATTTT
>-|TRBJ2-3|TRBV15|TRBD2
CATSRKVTSGGGDTQYF
TGTGCCACCAGCAGGAAAGTTACTAGCGGAGGGGGGGATACGCAGTATTTT
>-|TRBJ1-1|TRBV9|-
CASSVGAGVDTEAFF
TGTGCCAGCAGCGTCGGGGCAGGGGTGGACACTGAAGCTTTCTTT
>-|TRBJ1-2|TRBV12-3/TRBV12-4|-
CASSLGGVDGYTF
TGTGCCAGCAGTTTGGGAGGGGTGGATGGCTACACCTTC
>-|TRBJ2-1|TRBV7-8|TRBD2
CASSPIAGEFDNEQFF
TGTGCCAGCAGCCCAATAGCGGGAGAGTTCGACAATGAGCAGTTCTTC
>-|TRBJ2-1|TRBV4-3|-
CASSQDRGTEQFF
TGCGCCAGCAGCCAAGACAGGGGTACTGAGCAGTTCTTC
>-|TRBJ2-2|TRBV9|TRBD2
CASSLGLAGHTGELFF
TGTGCCAGCAGCCTTGGACTAGCGGGACACACCGGGGAGCTGTTTTTT
>-|TRBJ2-1|TRBV15|TRBD2
CATSRRAGGPSNEQFF
TGTGCCACCAGCAGACGAGCGGGAGGGCCATCTAATGAGCAGTTCTTC
>-|TRBJ2-5|TRBV5-4|TRBD2
CASSLSGRVAGGRETQYF
TGTGCCAGCAGCTTGTCGGGCAGGGTAGCGGGAGGGCGTGAGACCCAGTACTTC
>-|TRBJ2-5|TRBV7-9|TRBD1
CASSPRTGPGETQYF
TGTGCCAGCAGCCCCCGGACAGGCCCCGGGGAGACCCAGTACTTC
>-|TRBJ1-2|TRBV28|TRBD1
CASSPNPGQVGYTF
TGTGCCAGCAGCCCTAATCCGGGACAGGTGGGCTACACCTTC
>-|TRBJ2-7|TRBV9|TRBD2
CASSGGLAGSYEQYF
TGTGCCAGCAGCGGAGGGCTAGCGGGCTCCTACGAGCAGTACTTC
>-|TRBJ2-7|TRBV27|-
CASSLSWQGGTYEQYF
TGTGCCAGCAGTTTATCCTGGCAGGGCGGGACCTACGAGCAGTACTTC
>-|TRBJ2-7|TRBV28|TRBD1
CASSRTGPYEQYF
TGTGCCAGCAGTCGGACAGGACCGTACGAGCAGTACTTC
>-|TRBJ2-1|TRBV11-3|TRBD2
CASSLDLFLAGRGNEQFF
TGTGCCAGCAGCTTAGACCTCTTCCTAGCGGGACGGGGGAATGAGCAGTTCTTC
>-|TRBJ2-3|TRBV7-9|-
CASSLRGGSTDTQYF
TGTGCCAGCAGCTTAAGGGGGGGGAGCACAGATACGCAGTATTTT
>-|TRBJ2-7|TRBV5-5|-
CASSLPSSYEQYF
TGTGCCAGCAGTCTACCGAGCTCCTACGAGCAGTACTTC
>-|TRBJ2-1|TRBV5-1|-
CASSPNPGIHEQFF
TGCGCCAGCAGCCCCAATCCAGGGATCCATGAGCAGTTCTTC
>-|TRBJ1-2|TRBV7-2|TRBD1
CASSPNRGNYGYTF
TGTGCCAGCAGCCCAAACAGGGGGAACTATGGCTACACCTTC